This TCR beta chain was identified during a study of beta chain features in type 1 diabetes. This clone was seen only a few times. Its antigen is not identified. The whole isolated RNA underwent reverse transcription, so sequencing captured expressed TCRB transcripts. Profiling relied on immunoSEQ multiplex PCR, and the TCRdb table lists in-frame clones only, not all of them. The sample carries roughly 730,000 clones, 13% recorded once. Study-level points and caveats: All four CD4+ subsets from Type 1 diabetes patients carried moderately but significantly shorter TCRB CDR3s. The naive, central memory and Treg TCRB repertoires of patients appeared to be more similar to one another than those of healthy donors.

The V gene's germline CDR1 is SGHNT and CDR2 YYREEE (reference sequence). The CDR3 is made up of 15 amino acids. Deletions cut 0 bases from V and 5 bases from J, with 14 bases between. The clonotype comes from a man aged 18 to 35 with type 1 diabetes. The chain is built from TRBV5-4 and TRBJ1-2; a possible D gene is TRBD1 (5 bases). Source material: naive CD4+ T cells from blood. The CDR3 reads CASSLDGGLGYGYTF. DNA of the CDR3: TGTGCCAGCAGCTTGGATGGGGGACTCGGGTATGGCTACACCTTC.